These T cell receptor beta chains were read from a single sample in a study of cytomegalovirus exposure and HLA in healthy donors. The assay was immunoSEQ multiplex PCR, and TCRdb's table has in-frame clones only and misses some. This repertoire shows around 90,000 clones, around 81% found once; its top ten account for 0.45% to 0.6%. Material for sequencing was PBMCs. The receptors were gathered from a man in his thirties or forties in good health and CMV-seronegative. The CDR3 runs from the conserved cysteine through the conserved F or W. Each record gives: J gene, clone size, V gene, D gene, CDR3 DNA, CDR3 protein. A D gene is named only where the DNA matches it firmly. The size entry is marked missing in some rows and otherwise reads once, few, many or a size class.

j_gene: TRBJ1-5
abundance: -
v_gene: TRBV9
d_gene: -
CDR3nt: TGTGCCAGCAGCATGGCGGGCAATCAGCCCCAGCATTTT
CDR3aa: CASSMAGNQPQHF

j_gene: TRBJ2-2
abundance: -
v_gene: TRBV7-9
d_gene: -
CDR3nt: TGTGCCAGCAGCTCCGATAGTCGGCTGTTTTTT
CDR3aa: CASSSDSRLFF

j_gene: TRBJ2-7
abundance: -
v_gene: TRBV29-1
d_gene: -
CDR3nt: TGCAGCGTTGAGGGGGCCAGGTCCTACGAGCAGTACTTC
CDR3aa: CSVEGARSYEQYF

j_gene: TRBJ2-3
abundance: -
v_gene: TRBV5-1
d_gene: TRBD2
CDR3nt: TGCGCCAGCAGGAATACTAGCGGGAGATCAGATACGCAGTATTTT
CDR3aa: CASRNTSGRSDTQYF

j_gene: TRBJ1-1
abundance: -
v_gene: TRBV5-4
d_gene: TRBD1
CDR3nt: TGTGCCAGCAGCTTGACAGGGGGGGTCGGTGGTCCTGAAGCTTTCTTT
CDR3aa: CASSLTGGVGGPEAFF

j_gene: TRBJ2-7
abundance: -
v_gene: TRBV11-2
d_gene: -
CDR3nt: TGTGCCAGCAGCTTAGGAGCCGGGTTCGAGCAGTACTTC
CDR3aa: CASSLGAGFEQYF

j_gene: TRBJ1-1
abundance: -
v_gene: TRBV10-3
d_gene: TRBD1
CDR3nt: TGTGCCATCAGTGGGACAGGGGGGAACACTGAAGCTTTCTTT
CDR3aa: CAISGTGGNTEAFF

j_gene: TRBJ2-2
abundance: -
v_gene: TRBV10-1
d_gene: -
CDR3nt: TGCGCCAGCAGTGAGGCTGTGCGGGGTCAACTGTTTTTT
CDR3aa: CASSEAVRGQLFF

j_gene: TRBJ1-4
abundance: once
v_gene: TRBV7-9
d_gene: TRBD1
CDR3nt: TGTGCCAGCAGCTGGTGGGGGCAGGGGGCCGACCTTGAAAAACTGTTTTTT
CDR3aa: CASSWWGQGADLEKLFF

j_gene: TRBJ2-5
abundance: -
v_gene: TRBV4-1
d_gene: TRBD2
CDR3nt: TGCGCCAGCAGCCAAGGTCGTCGGCTAGCGGGAGTAGAGACCCAGTACTTC
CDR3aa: CASSQGRRLAGVETQYF

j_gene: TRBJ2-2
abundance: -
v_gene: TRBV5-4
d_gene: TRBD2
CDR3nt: TGTGCCAGCAGCTTGCGGGCTAGCGGGGCTGACGGGGAGCTGTTTTTT
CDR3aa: CASSLRASGADGELFF

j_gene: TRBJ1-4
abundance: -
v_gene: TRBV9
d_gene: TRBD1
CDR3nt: TGTGCCAGCAGCCCGGGACAGCCTAATGAAAAACTGTTTTTT
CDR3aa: CASSPGQPNEKLFF

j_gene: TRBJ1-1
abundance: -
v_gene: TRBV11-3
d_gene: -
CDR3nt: TGTGCCAGCAGCTTAGGTGAGGGAGTGAGAACTGAAGCTTTCTTT
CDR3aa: CASSLGEGVRTEAFF

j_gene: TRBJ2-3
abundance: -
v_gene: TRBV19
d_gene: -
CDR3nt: TGTGCCAGTAGACAACCGGGACTCGGGAATTCAGATACGCAGTATTTT
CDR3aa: CASRQPGLGNSDTQYF

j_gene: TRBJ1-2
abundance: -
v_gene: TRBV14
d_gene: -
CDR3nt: TGTGCCAGCAGCCATGACTATAATTCTTATGGCTACACCTTC
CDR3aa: CASSHDYNSYGYTF

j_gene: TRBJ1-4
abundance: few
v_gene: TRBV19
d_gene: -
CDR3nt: TGTGCCAGTAGTATAGCCGGGTGGGAGGGCCTTAATGAAAAACTGTTTTTT
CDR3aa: CASSIAGWEGLNEKLFF

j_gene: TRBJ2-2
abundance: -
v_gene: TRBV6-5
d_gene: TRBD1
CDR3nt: TGTGCCAGCAGTTACGGGACAGGGAACACCGGGGAGCTGTTTTTT
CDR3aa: CASSYGTGNTGELFF

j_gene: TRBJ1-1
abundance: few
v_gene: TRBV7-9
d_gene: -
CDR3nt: TGTGCCAGCAGCGACTACCGCGGTGGCACTGAAGCTTTCTTT
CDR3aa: CASSDYRGGTEAFF

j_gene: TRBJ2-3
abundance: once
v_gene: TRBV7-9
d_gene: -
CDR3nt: TGTGCCAGCAGCTTAAGTTTGGTCGGGACAGATACGCAGTATTTT
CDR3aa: CASSLSLVGTDTQYF

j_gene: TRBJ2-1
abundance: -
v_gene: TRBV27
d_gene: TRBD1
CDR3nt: TGTGCCAGCAGTCCAATTTACCGGGACAGGGGACGCGATGAGCAGTTCTTC
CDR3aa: CASSPIYRDRGRDEQFF

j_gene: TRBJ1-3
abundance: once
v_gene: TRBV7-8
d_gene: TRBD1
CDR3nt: TGTGCCAGCAGCCAATCCCCATTCGAGAGGACAGGGGGTAGAAACACCATATATTTT
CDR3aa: CASSQSPFERTGGRNTIYF

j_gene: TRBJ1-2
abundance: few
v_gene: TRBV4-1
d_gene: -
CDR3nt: TGCGCCAGCAGCCAAGAGGGACTAAACAGCGTCTATGGCTACACCTTC
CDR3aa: CASSQEGLNSVYGYTF

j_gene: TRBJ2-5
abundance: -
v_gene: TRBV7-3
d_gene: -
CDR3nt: TGTGCCAGCAGCTTAAGCGGCGGAAACCAAGAGACCCAGTACTTC
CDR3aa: CASSLSGGNQETQYF

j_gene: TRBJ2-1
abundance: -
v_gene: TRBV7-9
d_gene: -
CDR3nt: TGTGCCAGCAGCTTAGGACCCGAGGCCCAGTTCTTC
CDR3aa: CASSLGPEAQFF

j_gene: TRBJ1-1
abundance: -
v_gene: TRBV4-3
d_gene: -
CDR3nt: TGCGCCAGCAGCCAAGACCCGGTGGACACTGAAGCTTTCTTT
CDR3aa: CASSQDPVDTEAFF

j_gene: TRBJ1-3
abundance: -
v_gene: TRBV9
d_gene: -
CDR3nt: TGTGCCAGCAGCCACCACCCCGGTGGAGAGGACACCATATATTTT
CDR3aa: CASSHHPGGEDTIYF

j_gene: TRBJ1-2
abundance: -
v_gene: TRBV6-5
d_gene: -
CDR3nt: TGTGCCAGCAGTCGGACAAAAGGGGTCTATGGCTACACCTTC
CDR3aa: CASSRTKGVYGYTF

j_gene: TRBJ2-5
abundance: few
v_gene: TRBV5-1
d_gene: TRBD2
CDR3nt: TGCGCCAGCAGCTCGGGGACTAGCGGGAGACACCAAGAGACCCAGTACTTC
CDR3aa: CASSSGTSGRHQETQYF

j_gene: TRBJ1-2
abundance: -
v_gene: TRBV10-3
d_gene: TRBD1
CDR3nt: TGTGCCGTTTCTACCGGGACAGGCGGCCCTAGGGATGGCTACACCTTC
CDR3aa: CAVSTGTGGPRDGYTF

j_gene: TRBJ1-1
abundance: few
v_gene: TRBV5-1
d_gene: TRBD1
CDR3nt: TGCGCCAGCAGCACGGGACAGGGGAGGGCTGAAGCTTTCTTT
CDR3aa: CASSTGQGRAEAFF

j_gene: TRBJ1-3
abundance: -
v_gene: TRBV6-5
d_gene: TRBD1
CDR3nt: TGTGCCAGCGTCTTAGGGGGCGCGGGAAACACCATATATTTT
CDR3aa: CASVLGGAGNTIYF

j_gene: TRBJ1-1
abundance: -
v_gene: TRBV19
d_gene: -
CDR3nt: TGTGCCAGTAGCCAGGGGATTATGAACACTGAAGCTTTCTTT
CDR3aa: CASSQGIMNTEAFF

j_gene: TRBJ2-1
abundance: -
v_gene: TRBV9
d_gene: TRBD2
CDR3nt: TGTGCCAGCAGAAAGGGGCTTGGGACTAGCTCGAATGAGCAGTTCTTC
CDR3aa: CASRKGLGTSSNEQFF

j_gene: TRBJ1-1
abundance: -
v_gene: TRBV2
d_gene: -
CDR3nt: TGTGCCAGCAGTGAACAGGGGACCCTGAACACTGAAGCTTTCTTT
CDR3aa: CASSEQGTLNTEAFF

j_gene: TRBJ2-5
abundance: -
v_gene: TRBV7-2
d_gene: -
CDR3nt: TGTGCCAGCAGCTTACAGGGGTCGGAGACCCAGTACTTC
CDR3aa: CASSLQGSETQYF

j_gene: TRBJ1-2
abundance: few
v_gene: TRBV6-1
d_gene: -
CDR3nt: TGTGCCAGCAGTCGAGAGGGTGGCTACACCTTC
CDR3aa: CASSREGGYTF

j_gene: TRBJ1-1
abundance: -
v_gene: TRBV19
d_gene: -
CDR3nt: TGTGCCAGTAGTCCCACCTCACAGGGAGTAAGGGCCACTGAAGCTTTCTTT
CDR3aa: CASSPTSQGVRATEAFF

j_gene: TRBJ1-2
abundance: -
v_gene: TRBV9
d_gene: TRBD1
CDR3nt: TGTGCCAGCAGCGTAGCTCCAGGGGGCTTGGGTGATGGCTACACCTTC
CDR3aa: CASSVAPGGLGDGYTF

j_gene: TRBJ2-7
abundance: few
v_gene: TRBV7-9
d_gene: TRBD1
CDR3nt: TGTGCCAGCAGCGGAACGGGACAGGGGGTTTACGAGCAGTACTTC
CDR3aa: CASSGTGQGVYEQYF

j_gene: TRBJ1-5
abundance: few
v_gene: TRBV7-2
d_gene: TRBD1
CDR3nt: TGTGCCAGCAGCTTCCAGGGGGCAAATCAGCCCCAGCATTTT
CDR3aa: CASSFQGANQPQHF

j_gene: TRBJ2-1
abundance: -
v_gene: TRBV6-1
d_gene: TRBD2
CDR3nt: TGTGCCAGCAGTGAGTCTAGCGGGGGGGCATACAATGAGCAGTTCTTC
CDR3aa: CASSESSGGAYNEQFF